This TCR beta chain emerged from a study of blood T cells in healthy people across ages. Across the whole study: Capture via template switching afforded approximately one barcoded beta molecule per two T cells. Whole-study findings and limits: Roughly linear declines in TCR beta diversity per million T cells occurred with age. Strong correlation existed between TCR beta diversity and naive T cell percentage.

Notes on this clonotype: Its specificity is unknown.

With a J-beta primer mix and a sample-barcoded 5' primer, a second PCR ran about 6 to 11 cycles. TCRdb processed the 5' RACE reads anew with MiXCR; each CDR3 protein has one entry. The sample yields about 1.6 million distinct CDR3 sequences, about 35% seen once. Researchers collected around 10 milliliters of peripheral blood from every single donor. V was clipped by 5 bases and J by 2 bases, with 19 bases between them. The CDR3 is made up of 16 amino acids. The source material was blood. This chain links TRBV12-3 or TRBV12-4 with TRBJ2-7; D might be TRBD1 or TRBD2, each matching 5 bases. This receptor was identified in a woman aged 25 to 45 in good health. CDR3 protein: CASSPLGAAFPYEQYF. The CDR3 DNA reads as TGTGCCAGCAGTCCCCTCGGGGCGGCTTTTCCCTACGAGCAGTACTTC.